A single sample gave rise to the 24 T cell receptor beta chains below, sequenced in a study of blood T cell repertoires in COVID-19. Here immunoSEQ multiplex PCR was the method, and the copy in TCRdb shows in-frame clones only, minus some. The sample has hundreds of thousands of clones; about 87% are singletons. The sample consisted of peripheral blood. These receptors all stem from a woman in her sixties with COVID-19, enrolled during active disease.

J is TRBJ2-1 and V is TRBV4-1; the D gene is possibly TRBD1 (7 bases). Trimming took 0 bases from V and 6 from J, leaving 18 bases between them. The CDR3 consists of 17 residues. The germline V gene encodes CDR1 MGHRA and CDR2 YSYEKL. The DNA for the CDR3 is TGCGCCAGCAGCCAAGATCTTCGGAGGGGGCAAGGCAATGAGCAGTTCTTC. Protein sequence: CASSQDLRRGQGNEQFF.

The chain joins TRBV6-5 to TRBJ1-3; tentative D call: TRBD1 (6 bases). Trimming removed 6 bases at V and 0 bases at J, with 9 bases between. The CDR3 totals 14 residues. Germline V lookup: CDR1 MNHEY, CDR2 SVGAGI. In nucleotides, the CDR3 is TGTGCCAGCAGCCGGGACATCTCTGGAAACACCATATATTTT. Protein: CASSRDISGNTIYF.

The chain links TRBV7-2 to TRBJ1-5; D is possibly TRBD1 (6 bases). CDR1 and CDR2 (germline): SGHTA, FQGNSA. Trimming cost V 5 bases and J 4 bases, with 15 bases left between them. The CDR3 contains 15 residues. The CDR3 protein is CASSVSGVVNQPQHF. CDR3 bases: TGTGCCAGCAGCGTGTCAGGGGTTGTAAATCAGCCCCAGCATTTT.

As to this clone: At the DNA level, this CDR3 is encoded by other sequences in the same sample as well. The V gene is TRBV7-3, the J gene TRBJ2-2; maybe TRBD1 (6 bases). Germline V CDR1 and CDR2: SGHTA, FQGTGA. CDR3 length: 14 residues. Trimming left V 0 bases short and J 4 bases short, with 6 bases between. The chain's CDR3 is CASSLTRGTGELFF. DNA of the CDR3: TGTGCCAGCAGCTTAACCAGGGGCACCGGGGAGCTGTTTTTT. The variable domain in full, completed from reference TRBV7-3 and TRBJ2-2, reads GAGVSQTPSNKVTEKGKYVELRCDPISGHTALYWYRQSLGQGPEFLIYFQGTGAADDSGLPNDRFFAVRPEGSVSTLKIQRTERGDSAVYLCASSLTRGTGELFFGEGSRLTVL.

V usage is TRBV6-5 and J usage is TRBJ1-2; D might be TRBD1 (6 bases). In germline, CDR1 is MNHEY, CDR2 SVGAGI. V was shortened by 5 bases and J by 5 bases, with 15 bases between the two germline ends. The CDR3 contains 14 residues. The chain's CDR3 is CASSTGRIGYGYTF. CDR3 DNA sequence: TGTGCCAGCAGTACAGGGCGCATTGGGTATGGCTACACCTTC.

The CDR3 loop reads CASSEQGNPDTQYF. CDR3 bases: TGTGCCAGCAGTGAACAGGGTAACCCAGATACGCAGTATTTT. This chain connects TRBV6-4 to TRBJ2-3; a possible D gene is TRBD1 (6 bases). With 3 bases removed from V and 4 bases from J, the gap between germline ends came to 11 bases. The CDR3 runs to 14 residues. Germline V gene lookup returns CDR1 MRHNA and CDR2 SNTAGT.

The chain recombines TRBV5-1 with TRBJ1-3; 9 positions match TRBD1. Germline V CDR1 and CDR2: SGHRS, YFSETQ. Losses at the gene ends were 0 bases for V and 7 bases for J; bases not matched to a gene: 8. The CDR3 has 16 residues. The CDR3 is CASSLGARTGANTIYF. The CDR3 coding sequence is TGCGCCAGCAGCTTGGGGGCCCGGACAGGGGCCAACACCATATATTTT. Using reference TRBV5-1 and TRBJ1-3 for the parts outside the CDR3, the full variable domain is KAGVTQTPRYLIKTRGQQVTLSCSPISGHRSVSWYQQTPGQGLQFLFEYFSETQRNKGNFPGRFSGRQFSNSRSEMNVSTLELGDSALYLCASSLGARTGANTIYFGEGSWLTVV.

This rearrangement joins TRBV4-2 to TRBJ2-1, with D maybe TRBD1 (6 bases). Trimming removed 4 bases at V and 8 bases at J, with 21 bases between. CDR3 length equals 16 residues. Germline lookup yields CDR1 LGHNA and CDR2 YNFKEQ. The CDR3 DNA follows: TGTGCCAGCAGCCCTGAAGGGGGATCCGGCGGCGATGAGCAGTTCTTC. Amino acids: CASSPEGGSGGDEQFF.

As for this clone: A much larger clonotype is one base distant, so this may be a read error. The V gene is TRBV7-6, the J gene TRBJ1-2; no definite D call. There are 13 residues in the CDR3. CDR1 is SGHVS and CDR2 is FNYEAQ in the germline V gene. Trimming stripped 5 bases from V and 2 bases from J, with 9 bases between. The CDR3 bases are TGTGCCAGCAGCCTCGGGAGGAACTATGGCTACACCTTC. Protein product: CASSLGRNYGYTF.

This chain links TRBV2 with TRBJ1-2; TRBD1 aligns across 9 bases. This CDR3 has 14 residues. Germline CDR1 SNHLY, CDR2 FYNNEI. V shed 4 bases and J 4 bases; nucleotides not matched to a gene: 4. The CDR3 is CASSVTTGGYGYTF. The CDR3 coding sequence is TGTGCCAGCAGTGTCACGACAGGGGGCTATGGCTACACCTTC.

The rearrangement joins TRBV7-2 to TRBJ1-2; weak D call: TRBD1 (6 bases). Germline V gene sequence: CDR1 SGHTA, CDR2 FQGNSA. The CDR3 is made up of 13 amino acids. Trimming took off 3 bases at V and 3 bases at J, with 8 bases between the two ends. The CDR3: CASSLNRDYGYTF. The CDR3 nucleotides are TGTGCCAGCAGCTTGAACAGGGACTATGGCTACACCTTC.

The V call is TRBV3-1 (or the pseudogene TRBV3-2), the J call TRBJ1-1; 9 bases are shared with TRBD1. In germline, CDR1 is LGHDT, CDR2 YNNKEL (reference sequence). The CDR3 loop spans 16 amino acids. V dropped 4 bases and J dropped 4; count of bases not matched to a gene: 10. The CDR3, as DNA: TGTGCCAGCAGCCTAAAGACAGGGGGAGGCGGCACTGAAGCTTTCTTT. This gives the protein CASSLKTGGGGTEAFF.

This chain links TRBV15 with TRBJ2-7; 9 nucleotides line up with TRBD1. V was pared by 1 base and J by 2 bases, with 3 bases of the junction left unmatched. The CDR3 spans 15 residues. Germline V gene sequence: CDR1 LNHNV, CDR2 YYDKDF (reference sequence). The CDR3 here is CATSRGGQGPYEQYF. CDR3 sequence (DNA): TGTGCCACCAGCAGAGGGGGACAGGGACCCTACGAGCAGTACTTC.

V and J are TRBV5-6 and TRBJ1-5; TRBD1 aligns across 8 bases. The CDR3 runs 16 residues. V lost 1 base, J lost 7 bases, and 10 bases stayed unmatched. The germline V gene has CDR1 SGHDT and CDR2 YYEEEE. The CDR3 DNA sequence: TGTGCCAGCAGCTTGTGGGCAGGGGGCGTAAGGCAGCCCCAGCATTTT. Protein: CASSLWAGGVRQPQHF.

The CDR3 DNA sequence: TGTGCCAGCAGCCAAGTCCCTCGACAGGGGGGGACGGCTTTCTTT. It specifies CASSQVPRQGGTAFF. The chain employs TRBV14 and TRBJ1-1; TRBD1 aligns across 9 bases. This CDR3 contains 15 residues. Germline CDR1 SGHDN, CDR2 FVKESK. V lost 1 base to trimming and J lost 11 bases; unmatched junction nucleotides: 11.

The chain joins TRBV29-1 to TRBJ2-2; possible D gene TRBD2, 5 bases. Trimming shortened V by 4 bases and J by 5 bases, and 11 bases separated the two germline ends. The CDR3 runs to 13 residues. Germline CDR1 reads SQVTM; CDR2 reads ANQGSEA. CDR3: CSVGGRGTGELFF. The CDR3 region has the DNA TGCAGCGTTGGTGGACGGGGAACCGGGGAGCTGTTTTTT.

The chain links TRBV2 to TRBJ2-7; 8 bases line up with TRBD1. Germline CDR1 SNHLY, CDR2 FYNNEI. The CDR3 is made up of 13 amino acids. V lost 7 bases, J lost 3 bases, and 5 bases stayed unmatched. The CDR3 loop is CASNGQGLYEQYF. The CDR3 DNA follows: TGTGCCAGCAATGGACAGGGCCTCTACGAGCAGTACTTC.

The chain uses TRBV6-5 and TRBJ1-1; 8 bases map to TRBD1. The V segment lost 2 bases and the J segment 7 bases; nucleotides outside the gene matches: 3. Germline V gene data show CDR1 as MNHEY and CDR2 as SVGAGI. This CDR3 region has 13 residues. CDR3 protein: CASSYRTGLEAFF. The CDR3 DNA reads TGTGCCAGCAGTTACCGGACAGGGCTTGAAGCTTTCTTT.

The chain uses TRBV28 and TRBJ2-7, with TRBD1 as a possible D gene (5 bases). CDR3 length: 14 amino acids. V lost 5 bases, J lost 2 bases, and 13 bases lay in between. Germline V gene data show CDR1 as MDHEN and CDR2 as SYDVKM. As DNA, the CDR3 is TGTGCCAGCAGTACCCGACAGCCCCCCTACGAGCAGTACTTC. Residues: CASSTRQPPYEQYF.

The rearrangement links TRBV19 to TRBJ1-2; D not certain. The V end lost 3 bases, the J end lost 6 bases, and 11 bases lay between the germline ends. CDR1 is LNHDA, CDR2 SQIVND, per germline (reference sequence). The CDR3 sequence is 13 residues long. CDR3 sequence: CASSIGGLNGYTF. The CDR3 bases are TGTGCCAGTAGTATTGGCGGGCTGAATGGCTACACCTTC.

CDR3 sequence: CASSQDRGLENEQFF. The CDR3 DNA is TGTGCCAGCAGCCAAGATAGAGGACTAGAGAATGAGCAGTTCTTC. The V call is TRBV4-2, the J call TRBJ2-1; 7 bases align to TRBD2. The germline V gene encodes CDR1 LGHNA and CDR2 YNFKEQ. There are 15 residues in the CDR3. J was trimmed by 7 bases and V by 0 bases; bases with no gene match: 6.

The chain is built from TRBV30 and TRBJ1-1; D perhaps matches TRBD1 (6 bases). Trimming took 2 bases from V and 8 from J, leaving 30 bases between them. From germline, CDR1 is GTSNPN and CDR2 SVGIG (reference sequence). CDR3 size: 18 residues. In DNA, the CDR3 is TGTGCCTGGAGTATTGGGTGGGCAGGGGTGAAGAATGTGGGAGAAGCTTTCTTT. Its protein product is CAWSIGWAGVKNVGEAFF.

With respect to this clone: In the same sample, other DNA sequences code for this CDR3. The CDR3 region has the DNA TGTGCCAGCAGCTCACAGGGAAACACCATATATTTT. Amino acid sequence: CASSSQGNTIYF. J is TRBJ1-3 and V is TRBV12-3 or TRBV12-4; no reliable D call. The CDR3 consists of 12 residues. The V gene lost 6 bases and the J gene lost 4 bases, with 7 bases spanning the gap.

The rearrangement uses TRBV5-1 and TRBJ2-3, with D tentatively TRBD2 (6 bases). Between the trimmed V and J ends, which lost 1 base and 6 bases, there was a span of 15 bases. The germline V gene has CDR1 SGHRS and CDR2 YFSETQ. The CDR3 extends over 15 amino acids. The CDR3 here is CASSLLPGLTDTQYF. CDR3 DNA: TGCGCCAGCAGCTTGCTACCGGGACTCACGGATACGCAGTATTTT.